Listed below are T cell receptor beta chains from one sample, sequenced in a study of shared clonotypes between healthy human individuals. TCRdb's copy holds only in-frame clones and misses some; the assay was immunoSEQ multiplex PCR. The sample lists about 2.3 million clones, roughly 90% occurring once. Sequencing used naive CD4+ T cells from PBMCs. The source is a man younger than 35 in good health. Some clones in this sample may be carry-over from other donors' samples. The CDR3 runs from the conserved cysteine through the conserved F or W. The order of the fields is J gene, V gene, D gene, CDR3 protein, CDR3 DNA. D genes are given only for firm matches.

>TRBJ2-1|TRBV19|-
CASSPGDTYGNEQFF
TGTGCCAGTAGTCCGGGGGACACCTACGGCAATGAGCAGTTCTTC
>TRBJ2-2|TRBV4-2|TRBD2
CASSQQPGLAATNTGELFF
TGTGCCAGCAGCCAGCAACCGGGACTAGCGGCAACGAACACCGGGGAGCTGTTTTTT
>TRBJ2-2|TRBV18|-
CASSPQGFNTGELFF
TGTGCCAGCTCACCACAGGGGTTCAACACCGGGGAGCTGTTTTTT
>TRBJ2-5|TRBV15|TRBD1
CATSTRTGEETQYF
TGTGCCACCAGCACCCGGACAGGGGAAGAGACCCAGTACTTC
>TRBJ1-3|TRBV27|-
CASSSSGSGNTIYF
TGTGCCAGCAGTTCCTCAGGGTCCGGAAACACCATATATTTT
>TRBJ2-7|TRBV18|TRBD1
CASSVQGKMAYEQYF
TGTGCCAGCTCCGTACAGGGGAAGATGGCCTACGAGCAGTACTTC
>TRBJ1-1|TRBV5-4|-
CASSSTGTRPTEAFF
TGTGCCAGCAGCTCCACCGGGACCCGACCTACTGAAGCTTTCTTT
>TRBJ1-2|TRBV6-1|-
CASRSPGGEGYTF
TGTGCCAGCAGATCGCCGGGGGGAGAGGGCTACACCTTC
>TRBJ1-2|TRBV2|-
CASSVRDGYTF
TGTGCCAGCAGTGTAAGGGACGGCTACACCTTC
>TRBJ2-1|TRBV5-1|TRBD1
CASSLWVGQGNEQFF
TGCGCCAGCAGCTTGTGGGTGGGACAGGGCAACGAGCAGTTCTTC
>TRBJ2-5|TRBV6-6|TRBD2
CASSYVAGGVETQYF
TGTGCCAGCAGTTACGTAGCGGGAGGAGTGGAGACCCAGTACTTC
>TRBJ2-3|TRBV11-2|TRBD1
CASSFWTGVSDTQYF
TGTGCCAGCAGCTTTTGGACAGGGGTGTCAGATACGCAGTATTTT
>TRBJ2-4|TRBV28|-
CASSAQGTKNIQYF
TGTGCCAGCAGTGCGCAGGGTACCAAAAACATTCAGTACTTC
>TRBJ1-6|TRBV5-4|-
CASSLESGLSPLHF
TGTGCCAGCAGCTTGGAGTCAGGGTTGTCACCCCTCCACTTT
>TRBJ1-1|TRBV7-9|-
CASSTGGSTEAFF
TGTGCCAGCAGTACGGGAGGGAGCACTGAAGCTTTCTTT
>TRBJ2-7|TRBV5-1|TRBD1
CASSRTGSYEQYF
TGCGCCAGCTCACGGACAGGATCCTACGAGCAGTACTTC
>TRBJ2-1|TRBV5-4|TRBD2
CASRSLAGGYNEQFF
TGTGCCAGCAGGTCACTAGCGGGAGGCTACAATGAGCAGTTCTTC
>TRBJ2-7|TRBV4-1|-
CASSQAPAYEQYF
TGCGCCAGCAGCCAAGCCCCGGCTTACGAGCAGTACTTC
>TRBJ2-7|TRBV5-1|-
CASSPGQGARAYEQYF
TGCGCCAGCAGCCCCGGTCAGGGTGCAAGAGCCTACGAGCAGTACTTC
>TRBJ2-6|TRBV28|-
CASKGGSSGANVLTF
TGTGCCAGCAAAGGGGGGAGCTCTGGGGCCAACGTCCTGACTTTC